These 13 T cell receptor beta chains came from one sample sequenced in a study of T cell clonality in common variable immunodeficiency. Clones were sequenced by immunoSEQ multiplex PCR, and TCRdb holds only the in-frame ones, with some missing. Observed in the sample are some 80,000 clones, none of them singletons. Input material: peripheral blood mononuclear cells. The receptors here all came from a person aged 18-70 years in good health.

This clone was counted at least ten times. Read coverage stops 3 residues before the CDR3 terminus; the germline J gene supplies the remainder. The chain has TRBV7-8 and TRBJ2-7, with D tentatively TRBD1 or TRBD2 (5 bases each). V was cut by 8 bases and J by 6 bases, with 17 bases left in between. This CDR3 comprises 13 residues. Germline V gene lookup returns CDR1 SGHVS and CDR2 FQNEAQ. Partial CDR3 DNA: TGTGCCAGCGTGGGAGAGGGCAGGGTCGAG. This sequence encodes CASVGEGRVE. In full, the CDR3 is CASVGEGRVEQYF.

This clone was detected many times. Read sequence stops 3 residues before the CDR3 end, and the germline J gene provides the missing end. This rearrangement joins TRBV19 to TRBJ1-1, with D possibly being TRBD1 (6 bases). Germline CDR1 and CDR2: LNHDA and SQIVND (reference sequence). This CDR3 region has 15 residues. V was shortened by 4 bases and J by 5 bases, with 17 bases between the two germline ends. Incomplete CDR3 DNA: TGTGCCAGTAGTACCGACCTAGGGGGTGGAACTGAA. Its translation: CASSTDLGGGTE. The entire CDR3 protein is CASSTDLGGGTEAFF.

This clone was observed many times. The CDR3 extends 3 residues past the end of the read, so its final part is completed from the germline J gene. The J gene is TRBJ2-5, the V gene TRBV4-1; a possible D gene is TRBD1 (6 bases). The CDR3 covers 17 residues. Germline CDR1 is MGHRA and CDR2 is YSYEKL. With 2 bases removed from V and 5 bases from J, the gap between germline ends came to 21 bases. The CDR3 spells CASSQNPPPVRGETQYF. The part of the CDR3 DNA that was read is TGCGCCAGCAGCCAAAACCCCCCCCCGGTGAGGGGGGAGACC.

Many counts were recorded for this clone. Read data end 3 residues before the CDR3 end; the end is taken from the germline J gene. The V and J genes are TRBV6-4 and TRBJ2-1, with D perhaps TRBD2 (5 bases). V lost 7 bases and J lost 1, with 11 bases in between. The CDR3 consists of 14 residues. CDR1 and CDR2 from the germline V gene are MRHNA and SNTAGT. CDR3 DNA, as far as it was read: TGTGCCAGCAAGGCGGAGGCGTCCTACAATGAG. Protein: CASKAEASYNE. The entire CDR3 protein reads CASKAEASYNEQFF.

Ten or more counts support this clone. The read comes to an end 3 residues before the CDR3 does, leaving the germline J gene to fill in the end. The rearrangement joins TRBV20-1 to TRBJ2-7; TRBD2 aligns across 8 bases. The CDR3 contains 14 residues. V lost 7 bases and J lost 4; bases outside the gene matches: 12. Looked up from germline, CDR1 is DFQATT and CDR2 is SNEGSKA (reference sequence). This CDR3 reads CSDEALAGRYEQYF. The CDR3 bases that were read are TGCAGTGACGAGGCCTTAGCGGGAAGGTACGAG.

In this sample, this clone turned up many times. Partial CDR3 DNA: TGTGCCATCAGTGAGTCAGACAGGGGGCGAGGAGATACG. This gives the protein CAISESDRGRGDT. Given in full, the CDR3 is CAISESDRGRGDTQYF. The chain has TRBV10-3 and TRBJ2-3, with TRBD1 matching 10 bases. The observed sequence ends 3 residues before the CDR3 terminus, with the missing tail filled in from the germline J gene. This CDR3 is 16 amino acids long. With 0 bases clipped from V and 5 bases from J, the junction kept 5 bases outside the gene matches. Germline CDR1 ENHRY, CDR2 SYGVKD.

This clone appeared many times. The CDR3 bases that were read are TGTGCTAGTGGGCTACAGGGGCAAGAGACC. It yields the protein CASGLQGQET. The entire CDR3 reads CASGLQGQETQYF. The chain uses TRBV12-5 and TRBJ2-5; 7 nucleotides agree with TRBD1. Coverage ceases 3 residues before the CDR3 finishes, and the germline J gene fills in the end. CDR3 size: 13 residues. V lost 6 bases and J lost 2; bases outside the gene matches: 3. Germline V gene lookup returns CDR1 LGHNT and CDR2 FRNRAP.

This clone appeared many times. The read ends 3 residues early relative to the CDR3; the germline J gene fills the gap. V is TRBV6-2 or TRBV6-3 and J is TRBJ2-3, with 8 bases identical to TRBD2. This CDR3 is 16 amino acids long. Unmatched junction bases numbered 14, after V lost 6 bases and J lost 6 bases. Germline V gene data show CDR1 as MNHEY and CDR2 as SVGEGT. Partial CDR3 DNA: TGTGCCAGCAGCCAGAGGCCTAGCGGGTTGGGGGATACG. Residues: CASSQRPSGLGDT. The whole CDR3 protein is CASSQRPSGLGDTQYF.

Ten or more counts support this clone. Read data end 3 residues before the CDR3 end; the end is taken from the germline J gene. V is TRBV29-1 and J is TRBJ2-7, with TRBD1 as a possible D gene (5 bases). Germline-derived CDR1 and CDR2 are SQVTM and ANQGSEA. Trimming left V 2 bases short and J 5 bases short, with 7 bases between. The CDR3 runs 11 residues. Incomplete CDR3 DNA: TGCAGCGTTGAACAGGGCCACGAG. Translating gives CSVEQGHE. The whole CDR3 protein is CSVEQGHEQYF.

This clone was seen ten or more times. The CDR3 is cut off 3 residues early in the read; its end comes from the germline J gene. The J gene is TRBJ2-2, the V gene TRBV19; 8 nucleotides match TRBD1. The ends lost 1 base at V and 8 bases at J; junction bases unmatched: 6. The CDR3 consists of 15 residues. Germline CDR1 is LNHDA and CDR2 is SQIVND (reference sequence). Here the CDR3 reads CASSIVTGATGELFF. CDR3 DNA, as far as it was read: TGTGCCAGTAGTATAGTGACAGGGGCGACAGGGGAG.

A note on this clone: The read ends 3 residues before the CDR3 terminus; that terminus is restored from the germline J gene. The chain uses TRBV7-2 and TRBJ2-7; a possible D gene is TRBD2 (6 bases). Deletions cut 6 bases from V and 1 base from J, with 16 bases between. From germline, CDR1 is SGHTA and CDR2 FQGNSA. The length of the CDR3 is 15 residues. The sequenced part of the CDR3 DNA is TGTGCCAGCAGTAGGACCGGGACTCAGTCCTACGAG. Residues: CASSRTGTQSYE. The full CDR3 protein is CASSRTGTQSYEQYF.

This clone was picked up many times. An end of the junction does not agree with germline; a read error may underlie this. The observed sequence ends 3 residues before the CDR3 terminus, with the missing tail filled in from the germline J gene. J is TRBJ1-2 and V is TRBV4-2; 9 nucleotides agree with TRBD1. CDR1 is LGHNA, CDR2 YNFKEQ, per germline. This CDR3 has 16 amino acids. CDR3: CASSQYTGGAGAGYTF. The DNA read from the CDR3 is TGCGCCAGCAGCCAGTACACAGGGGGCGCTGGGGCTGGC.

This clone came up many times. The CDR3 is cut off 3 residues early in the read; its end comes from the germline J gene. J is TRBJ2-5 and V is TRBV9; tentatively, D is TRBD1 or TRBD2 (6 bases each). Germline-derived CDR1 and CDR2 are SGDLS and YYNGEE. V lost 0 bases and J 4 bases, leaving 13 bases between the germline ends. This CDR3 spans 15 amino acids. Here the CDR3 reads CASSVETGRRETQYF. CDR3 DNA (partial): TGTGCCAGCAGCGTAGAAACAGGGAGGCGAGAGACC. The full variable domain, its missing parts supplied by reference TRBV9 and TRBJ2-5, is DSGVTQTPKHLITATGQRVTLRCSPRSGDLSVYWYQQSLDQGLQFLIQYYNGEERAKGNILERFSAQQFPDLHSELNLSSLELGDSALYFCASSVETGRRETQYFGPGTRLLVL.